Below are 15 T cell receptor beta chains sequenced from a single sample in a study of beta chain features in type 1 diabetes. The sequenced template was cDNA made from the entire isolated RNA. TCRdb's table, derived via immunoSEQ multiplex PCR, lists solely in-frame clones and lacks some. The data contain more than 120,000 clones, more than 9% of them singletons. Sequencing was performed on naive CD4+ T cells from blood. These receptors all come from a man younger than 35 in good health.

A few counts support this clone. The genes are TRBV19 and TRBJ2-7; TRBD1 matches at 10 bases. This CDR3 comprises 15 residues. CDR1 is LNHDA and CDR2 is SQIVND in the germline V gene (reference sequence). J was trimmed by 3 bases and V by 6 bases; bases with no gene match: 8. The CDR3 DNA reads as TGTGCCAGTAGCAGACAGGGGGCGAGTCTCTACGAGCAGTACTTC. Its translation: CASSRQGASLYEQYF. Full variable domain (missing parts from reference TRBV19 and TRBJ2-7): DGGITQSPKYLFRKEGQNVTLSCEQNLNHDAMYWYRQDPGQGLRLIYYSQIVNDFQKGDIAEGYSVSREKKESFPLTVTSAQKNPTAFYLCASSRQGASLYEQYFGPGTRLTVT.

This chain uses TRBV6-5 with TRBJ1-2; D is uncertain. Germline CDR1 and CDR2: MNHEY and SVGAGI. This CDR3 region has 13 residues. V dropped 5 bases and J dropped 0 bases, with 7 bases sitting between them. Here the CDR3 reads CASSEATNYGYTF. CDR3 coding DNA: TGTGCCAGCAGTGAAGCCACTAACTATGGCTACACCTTC.

In this sample, this clone turned up a few times. V usage is TRBV27 and J usage is TRBJ2-3; perhaps TRBD1 as D (6 bases). The length of the CDR3 is 15 residues. Germline-derived CDR1 and CDR2 are MNHEY and SMNVEV (reference sequence). V was shortened by 6 bases and J by 0 bases, with 13 bases between the two germline ends. The CDR3 DNA reads TGTGCCAGCAGCAGTTGGGGACACAGCACAGATACGCAGTATTTT. This sequence encodes CASSSWGHSTDTQYF.

This clone was detected only a few times. V and J are TRBV4-3 and TRBJ1-3; D call uncertain. Germline V CDR1 and CDR2: LGHNA, YSLEER. This CDR3 spans 13 amino acids. Trimming shortened V by 4 bases and J by 8 bases, and 12 bases separated the two germline ends. The CDR3 sequence is CASSPGLSDTIYF. The CDR3 coding sequence is TGCGCCAGCAGCCCCGGACTATCAGACACCATATATTTT.

The genes are TRBV6-6 and TRBJ2-5, with unresolved D. The CDR3 is made up of 12 amino acids. Germline assignment: CDR1 MNHNY and CDR2 SVGAGI (reference sequence). The V end was cut by 3 bases, the J end by 3 bases, with 5 bases between. The DNA of the CDR3 is TGTGCCAGCAGTTATGTCGAAGAGACCCAGTACTTC. Residues: CASSYVEETQYF.

The table lists this clone with many counts. This chain uses TRBV4-1 with TRBJ2-3, with no clear D. V gave up 0 bases and J gave up 5 bases, with 3 bases separating them. The CDR3 loop spans 12 amino acids. Looked up from germline, CDR1 is MGHRA and CDR2 is YSYEKL. CDR3 protein: CASSQDLDTQYF. DNA of the CDR3: TGCGCCAGCAGCCAAGATCTAGATACGCAGTATTTT.

The chain carries TRBV2 and TRBJ1-2; TRBD1 is a possible D gene (6 bases). Trimming took off 5 bases at V and 4 bases at J, with 14 bases between the two ends. Germline CDR1 and CDR2: SNHLY and FYNNEI. The CDR3 covers 14 residues. The CDR3 loop is CASSTQGFVYGYTF. The CDR3 bases are TGTGCCAGCAGTACTCAGGGGTTTGTCTATGGCTACACCTTC.

This chain connects TRBV11-2 to TRBJ1-1; no definite D call. This CDR3 is 13 amino acids long. CDR1 and CDR2 from the germline V gene are SGHAT and FQNNGV. The ends were cut back, 3 bases at V and 1 base at J, with 6 bases in the middle. CDR3 sequence reads: CASSFDTNTEAFF. The CDR3 bases are TGTGCCAGCAGCTTCGACACGAACACTGAAGCTTTCTTT.

This clone has more than one count but fewer than ten. The V and J genes are TRBV7-3 and TRBJ2-5; D is perhaps TRBD1 (7 bases). From germline, CDR1 is SGHTA and CDR2 FQGTGA. Trimming pared 2 bases from V and 6 bases from J, leaving 13 bases between. The length of the CDR3 is 14 residues. CDR3 DNA sequence: TGTGCCAGCAGCTTACGCAGGGGGGAACAGACCCAGTACTTC. Translating gives CASSLRRGEQTQYF.

The chain combines TRBV9 with TRBJ2-1; 10 nucleotides agree with TRBD2. Germline V gene data show CDR1 as SGDLS and CDR2 as YYNGEE. J was trimmed by 9 bases and V by 3 bases; bases with no gene match: 12. CDR3 length equals 16 residues. The DNA for the CDR3 is TGTGCCAGCAGCGCCCCTGGGACTAGCGTAGTTAGTGAGCAGTTCTTC. As protein: CASSAPGTSVVSEQFF.

In this sample, this clone turned up a few times. The chain is built from TRBV11-2 and TRBJ2-1; TRBD2 aligns across 7 bases. J was trimmed by 3 bases and V by 2 bases; bases with no gene match: 4. There are 15 residues in the CDR3. Germline V CDR1 and CDR2: SGHAT, FQNNGV. CDR3 sequence reads: CASSLLGRVYNEQFF. The CDR3 DNA reads TGTGCCAGCAGCTTACTGGGGAGGGTCTACAATGAGCAGTTCTTC.

The V call is TRBV7-2, the J call TRBJ2-1; 7 bases line up with TRBD1. V lost 3 bases, J lost 14 bases, and 7 bases stayed unmatched. CDR1 and CDR2 (germline): SGHTA, FQGNSA. The CDR3 sequence is 12 residues long. The CDR3 loop reads CASSLGRDSEFF. CDR3 nucleotide sequence: TGTGCCAGCAGCTTGGGTAGGGACAGTGAGTTCTTC.

As concerns this clone: One base separates it from a far larger clone, so it is likely a read error. This chain links TRBV28 with TRBJ2-3, with D unresolved. CDR1 and CDR2 from the germline V gene are MDHEN and SYDVKM. This CDR3 contains 13 residues. The V and J ends lost 3 bases and 5 bases respectively, with 9 bases between them. CDR3 DNA sequence: TGTGCCAGCAGTTTGTTCACGGTAGATACGCAGTATTTT. Amino acid sequence: CASSLFTVDTQYF.

This clone was detected a few times. The chain couples TRBV4-3 to TRBJ2-6; 8 bases align to TRBD1. The germline V gene encodes CDR1 LGHNA and CDR2 YSLEER. Trimming cost V 4 bases and J 0 bases; bases outside gene matches: 5. CDR3 length equals 17 residues. The CDR3 here is CASSLGTGGSGANVLTF. The DNA of the CDR3 is TGCGCCAGCAGCCTTGGGACAGGCGGCTCTGGGGCCAACGTCCTGACTTTC.

With respect to this clone: Other DNA variants within this sample encode the same CDR3. This chain joins TRBV7-6 and TRBJ2-3; TRBD1 aligns across 7 bases. Per the germline V gene, CDR1 is SGHVS and CDR2 is FNYEAQ. Trimming took 5 bases from V and 0 from J; bases not matched to a gene: 5. The CDR3 runs 15 residues. The CDR3 region has the DNA TGTGCCAGCAGCCATCCGGGACAGAGCACAGATACGCAGTATTTT. This sequence encodes CASSHPGQSTDTQYF.